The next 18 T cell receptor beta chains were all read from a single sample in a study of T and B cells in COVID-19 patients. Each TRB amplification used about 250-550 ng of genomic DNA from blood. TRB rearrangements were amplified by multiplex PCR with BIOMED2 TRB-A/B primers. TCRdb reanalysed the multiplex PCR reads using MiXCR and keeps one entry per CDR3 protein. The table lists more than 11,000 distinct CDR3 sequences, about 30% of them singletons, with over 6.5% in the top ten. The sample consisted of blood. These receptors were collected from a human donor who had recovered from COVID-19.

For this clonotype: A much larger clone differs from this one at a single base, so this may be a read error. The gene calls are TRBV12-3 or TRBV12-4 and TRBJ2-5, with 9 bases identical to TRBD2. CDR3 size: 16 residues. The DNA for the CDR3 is TGTGTCAGCAGCAACCCGAGACTAGCGGTAAAAGAGACCCAGTACTTC. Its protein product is CVSSNPRLAVKETQYF.

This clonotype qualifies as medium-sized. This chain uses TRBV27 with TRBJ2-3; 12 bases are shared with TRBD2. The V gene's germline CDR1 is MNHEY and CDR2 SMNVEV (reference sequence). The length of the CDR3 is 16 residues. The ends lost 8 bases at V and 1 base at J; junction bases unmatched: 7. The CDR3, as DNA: TGTGCCAGCTCTCTAGCGGGAGGGCCGCGCACAGATACGCAGTATTTT. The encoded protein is CASSLAGGPRTDTQYF.

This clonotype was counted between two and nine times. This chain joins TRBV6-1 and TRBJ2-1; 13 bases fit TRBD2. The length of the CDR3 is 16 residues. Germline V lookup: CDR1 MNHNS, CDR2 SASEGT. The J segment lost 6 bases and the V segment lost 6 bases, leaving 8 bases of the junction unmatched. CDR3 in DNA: TGTGCCAGCAGAGATAAACTAGCGGGAGGGCTCAATGAGCAGTTCTTC. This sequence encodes CASRDKLAGGLNEQFF.

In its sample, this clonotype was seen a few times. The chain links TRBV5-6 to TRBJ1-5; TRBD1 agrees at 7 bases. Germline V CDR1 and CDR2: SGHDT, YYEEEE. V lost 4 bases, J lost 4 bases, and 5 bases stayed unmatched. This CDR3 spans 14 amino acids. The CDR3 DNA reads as TGTGCCAGCAGCCAAGGGACAGCAAATCAGCCCCAGCATTTT. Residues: CASSQGTANQPQHF.

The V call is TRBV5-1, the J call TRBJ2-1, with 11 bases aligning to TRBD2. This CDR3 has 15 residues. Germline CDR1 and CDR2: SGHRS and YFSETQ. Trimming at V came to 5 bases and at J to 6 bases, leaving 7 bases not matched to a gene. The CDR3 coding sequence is TGCGCCAGCAGGCGTAGCGGGAGGGCCTCCAATGAGCAGTTCTTC. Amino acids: CASRRSGRASNEQFF.

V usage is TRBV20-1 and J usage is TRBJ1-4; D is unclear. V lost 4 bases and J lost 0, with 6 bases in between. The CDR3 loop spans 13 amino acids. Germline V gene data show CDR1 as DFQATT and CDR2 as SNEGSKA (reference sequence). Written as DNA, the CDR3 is TGCAGTGCTAAGATATCAACTAATGAAAAACTGTTTTTT. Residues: CSAKISTNEKLFF.

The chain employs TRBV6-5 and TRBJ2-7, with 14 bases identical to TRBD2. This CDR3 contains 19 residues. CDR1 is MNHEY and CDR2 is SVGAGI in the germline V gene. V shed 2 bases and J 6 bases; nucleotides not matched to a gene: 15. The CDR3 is CASSYPGTSGRGARGEQYF. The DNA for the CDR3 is TGTGCCAGCAGTTACCCCGGGACTAGCGGGAGAGGAGCAAGGGGCGAGCAGTACTTC.

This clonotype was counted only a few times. The CDR3 DNA reads as TGTGCCAGCAGCGTTTGGGTCTCGACGGGCAATCAGCCCCAGCATTTT. Its translation: CASSVWVSTGNQPQHF. This chain uses TRBV5-4 with TRBJ1-5; the D is unclear. The V gene's germline CDR1 is SGHNT and CDR2 YYREEE (reference sequence). The CDR3 consists of 16 residues. Trimming stripped 4 bases from V and 2 bases from J, with 16 bases between.

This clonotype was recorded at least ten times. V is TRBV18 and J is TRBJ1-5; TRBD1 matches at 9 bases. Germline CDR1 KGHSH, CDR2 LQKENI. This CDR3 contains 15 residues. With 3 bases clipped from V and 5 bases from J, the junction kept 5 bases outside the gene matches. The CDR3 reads CASSPRTGADQPQHF. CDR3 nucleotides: TGTGCCAGCTCACCTCGGACAGGGGCAGATCAGCCCCAGCATTTT.

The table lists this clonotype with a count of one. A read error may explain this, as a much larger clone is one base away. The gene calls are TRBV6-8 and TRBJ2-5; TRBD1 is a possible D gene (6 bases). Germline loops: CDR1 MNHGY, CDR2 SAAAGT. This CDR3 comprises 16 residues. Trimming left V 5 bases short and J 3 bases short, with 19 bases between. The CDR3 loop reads CASSGQLIGGKETQYF. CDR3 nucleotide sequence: TGTGCCAGCAGTGGACAGTTAATTGGGGGTAAAGAGACCCAGTACTTC.

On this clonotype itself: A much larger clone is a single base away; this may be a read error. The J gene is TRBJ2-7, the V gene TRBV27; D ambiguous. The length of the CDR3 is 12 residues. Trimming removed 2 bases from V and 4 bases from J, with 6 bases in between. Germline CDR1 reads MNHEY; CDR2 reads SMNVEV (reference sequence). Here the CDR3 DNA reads TGTGCCAGCAGTTTAACATGGTACGAGCAGTACTTC. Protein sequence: CASSLTWYEQYF.

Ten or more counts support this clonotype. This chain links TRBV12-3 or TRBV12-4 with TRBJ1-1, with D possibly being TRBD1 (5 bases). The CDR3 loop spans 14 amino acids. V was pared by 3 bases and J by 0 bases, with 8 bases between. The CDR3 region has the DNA TGTGCCAGCAGTTTGCCGGGACTGAACACTGAAGCTTTCTTT. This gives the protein CASSLPGLNTEAFF.

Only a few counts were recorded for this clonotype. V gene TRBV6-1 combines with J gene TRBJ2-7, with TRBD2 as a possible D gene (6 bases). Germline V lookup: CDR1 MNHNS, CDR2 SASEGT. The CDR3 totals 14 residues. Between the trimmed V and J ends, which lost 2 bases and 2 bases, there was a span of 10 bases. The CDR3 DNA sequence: TGTGCCAGCAGTGAACAGGGAGGTCCCTACGAGCAGTACTTC. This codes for CASSEQGGPYEQYF.

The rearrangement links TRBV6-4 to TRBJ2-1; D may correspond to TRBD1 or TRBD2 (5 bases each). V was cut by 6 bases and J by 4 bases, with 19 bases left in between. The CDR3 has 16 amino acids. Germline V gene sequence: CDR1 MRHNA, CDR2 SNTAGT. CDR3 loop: CASSERPGGGYNEQFF. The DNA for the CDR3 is TGTGCCAGCAGCGAGAGACCCGGTGGGGGTTACAATGAGCAGTTCTTC.

The CDR3 here is CATSDPGGDTEAFF. CDR3 in DNA: TGTGCCACCAGCGATCCGGGAGGAGACACTGAAGCTTTCTTT. V and J are TRBV15 and TRBJ1-1, with no clear D. Germline CDR1 and CDR2: LNHNV and YYDKDF (reference sequence). The CDR3 is 14 amino acids. V gave up 5 bases and J gave up 3 bases, with 13 bases separating them.

The CDR3 DNA reads as TGTGCCAGCAGTTTAAACAGTTTCAATCAGCCCCAGCATTTT. It is translated as CASSLNSFNQPQHF. The chain is built from TRBV28 and TRBJ1-5, with unresolved D. V dropped 2 bases and J dropped 3 bases, with 8 bases sitting between them. Germline-derived CDR1 and CDR2 are MDHEN and SYDVKM. CDR3 length: 14 residues. The whole variable domain, filled in from reference TRBV28 and TRBJ1-5, reads DVKVTQSSRYLVKRTGEKVFLECVQDMDHENMFWYRQDPGLGLRLIYFSYDVKMKEKGDIPEGYSVSREKKERFSLILESASTNQTSMYLCASSLNSFNQPQHFGDGTRLSIL.

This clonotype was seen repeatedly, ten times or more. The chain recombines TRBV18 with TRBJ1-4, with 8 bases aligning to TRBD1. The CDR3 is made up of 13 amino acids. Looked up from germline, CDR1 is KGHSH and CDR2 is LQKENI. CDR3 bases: TGTGGCATAAGACAGGGGACTAATGAAAAACTGTTTTTT. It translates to CGIRQGTNEKLFF.

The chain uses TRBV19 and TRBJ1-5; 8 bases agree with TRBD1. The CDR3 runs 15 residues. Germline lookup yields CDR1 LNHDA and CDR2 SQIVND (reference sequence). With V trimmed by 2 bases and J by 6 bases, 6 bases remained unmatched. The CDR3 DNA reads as TGTGCCAGTAGTATAATCAGGGGGCCGGGTCAGCCCCAGCATTTT. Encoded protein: CASSIIRGPGQPQHF.